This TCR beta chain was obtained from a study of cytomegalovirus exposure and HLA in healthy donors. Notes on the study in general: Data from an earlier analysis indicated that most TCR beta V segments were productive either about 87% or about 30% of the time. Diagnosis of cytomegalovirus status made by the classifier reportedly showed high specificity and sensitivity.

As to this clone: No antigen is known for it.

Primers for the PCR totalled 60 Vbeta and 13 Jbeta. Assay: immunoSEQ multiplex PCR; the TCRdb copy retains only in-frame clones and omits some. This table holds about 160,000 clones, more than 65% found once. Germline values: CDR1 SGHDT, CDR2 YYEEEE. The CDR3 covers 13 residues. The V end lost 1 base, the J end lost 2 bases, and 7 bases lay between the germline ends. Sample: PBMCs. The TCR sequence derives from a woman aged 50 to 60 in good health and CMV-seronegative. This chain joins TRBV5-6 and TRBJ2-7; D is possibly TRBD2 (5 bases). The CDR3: CASSLSGAYEQYF. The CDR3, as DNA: TGTGCCAGCAGCTTGAGCGGAGCCTACGAGCAGTACTTC. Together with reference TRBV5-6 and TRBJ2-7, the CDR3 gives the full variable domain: DAGVTQSPTHLIKTRGQQVTLRCSPKSGHDTVSWYQQALGQGPQFIFQYYEEEERQRGNFPDRFSGHQFPNYSSELNVNALLLGDSALYLCASSLSGAYEQYFGPGTRLTVT.